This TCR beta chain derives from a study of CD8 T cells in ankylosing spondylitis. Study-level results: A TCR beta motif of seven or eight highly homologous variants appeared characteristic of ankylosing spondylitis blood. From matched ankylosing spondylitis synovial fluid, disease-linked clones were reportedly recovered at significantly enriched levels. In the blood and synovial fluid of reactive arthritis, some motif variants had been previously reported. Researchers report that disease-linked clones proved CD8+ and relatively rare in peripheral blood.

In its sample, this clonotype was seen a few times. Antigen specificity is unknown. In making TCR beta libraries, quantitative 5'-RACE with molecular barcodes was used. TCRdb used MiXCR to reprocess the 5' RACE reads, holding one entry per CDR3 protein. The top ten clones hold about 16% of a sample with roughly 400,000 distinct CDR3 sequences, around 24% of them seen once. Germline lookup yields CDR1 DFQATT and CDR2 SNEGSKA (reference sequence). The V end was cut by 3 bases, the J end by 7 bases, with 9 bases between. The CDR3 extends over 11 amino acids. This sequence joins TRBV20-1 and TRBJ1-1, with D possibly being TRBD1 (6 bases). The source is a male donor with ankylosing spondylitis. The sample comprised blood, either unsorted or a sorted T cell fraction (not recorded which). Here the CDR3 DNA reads TGCAGTGCTAGGGGCAGGGGTGAAGCTTTCTTT. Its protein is CSARGRGEAFF.